The 15 T cell receptor beta chains below all came from one sample that was sequenced in a study of blood T cell repertoires in COVID-19. Some clones are missing from TCRdb's copy, which holds only in-frame ones; the method was immunoSEQ multiplex PCR. The data hold about 150,000 clones, with roughly four fifths observed a single time. Sequenced input: peripheral blood. These receptors came from a human donor with acute or convalescent COVID-19. The donor label of this sample is uncertain.

CDR3 in amino acids: CASTQRTFSYEQYF. The CDR3 DNA reads TGTGCCAGCACCCAGAGGACATTCTCCTACGAGCAGTACTTC. The rearrangement links TRBV6-5 to TRBJ2-7; tentative D call: TRBD1 (5 bases). Germline V lookup: CDR1 MNHEY, CDR2 SVGAGI. The V gene lost 7 bases and the J gene lost 0 bases, with 13 bases spanning the gap. This CDR3 has 14 residues.

This clone has only a few counts. V gene TRBV30 combines with J gene TRBJ2-7; 9 nucleotides agree with TRBD1. The germline V gene has CDR1 GTSNPN and CDR2 SVGIG (reference sequence). The CDR3 covers 14 residues. V was clipped by 1 base and J by 2 bases; unmatched bases: 3. The DNA of the CDR3 is TGTGCCTGGAGTGGGACAGGGGACCCCTACGAGCAGTACTTC. Residues: CAWSGTGDPYEQYF. The full variable domain, completed using reference TRBV30 and TRBJ2-7, is SQTIHQWPATLVQPVGSPLSLECTVEGTSNPNLYWYRQAAGRGLQLLFYSVGIGQISSEVPQNLSASRPQDRQFILSSKKLLLSDSGFYLCAWSGTGDPYEQYFGPGTRLTVT.

In its sample, this clone was seen once. V usage is TRBV11-2 and J usage is TRBJ2-1, with TRBD2 matching over 7 bases. The CDR3 runs 14 residues. Germline V gives CDR1 SGHAT, CDR2 FQNNGV. Unmatched junction bases numbered 4, after V lost 5 bases and J lost 3 bases. This CDR3 reads CASSQSGVYNEQFF. The CDR3, as DNA: TGTGCCAGCAGCCAAAGCGGGGTCTACAATGAGCAGTTCTTC.

This rearrangement joins TRBV6-2 or TRBV6-3 to TRBJ1-2, with unresolved D. The V gene's germline CDR1 is MNHEY and CDR2 SVGEGT. The ends were cut back, 0 bases at V and 2 bases at J, with 16 bases in the middle. CDR3 size: 17 residues. In nucleotides, the CDR3 is TGTGCCAGCAGTTACTCCCCAGCGGGGAAGAAAAACTATGGCTACACCTTC. It yields the protein CASSYSPAGKKNYGYTF.

This clone was counted a single time. The gene calls are TRBV19 and TRBJ1-1; D is unresolved. The CDR3 loop spans 15 amino acids. From germline, CDR1 is LNHDA and CDR2 SQIVND (reference sequence). The V end lost 1 base, the J end lost 4 bases, and 13 bases lay between the germline ends. This CDR3 reads CASSIVGVRGTEAFF. The CDR3 coding sequence is TGTGCCAGTAGTATAGTCGGAGTTCGAGGCACTGAAGCTTTCTTT.

The V and J genes are TRBV2 and TRBJ1-4, with TRBD1 matching over 9 bases. V lost 4 bases to trimming and J lost 0 bases; unmatched junction nucleotides: 12. The CDR3 sequence is 19 residues long. Germline CDR1 reads SNHLY; CDR2 reads FYNNEI. The CDR3 DNA reads as TGTGCCAGCAGTGGAAATCCTGTCGGACAGGGGTCAACTAATGAAAAACTGTTTTTT. This translates into CASSGNPVGQGSTNEKLFF.

The chain uses TRBV6-2 or TRBV6-3 and TRBJ1-2, with D perhaps TRBD1 (6 bases). This CDR3 region has 14 residues. Germline lookup yields CDR1 MNHEY and CDR2 SVGEGT. Trimming shortened V by 6 bases and J by 4 bases, and 15 bases separated the two germline ends. CDR3 protein: CASSRQDSGYGYTF. The CDR3 bases are TGTGCCAGCAGCCGCCAGGACAGCGGCTATGGCTACACCTTC.

The V gene is TRBV19, the J gene TRBJ1-4, with 8 bases matching TRBD1. CDR3 length: 14 amino acids. Germline V gene data show CDR1 as LNHDA and CDR2 as SQIVND (reference sequence). The trim removed 5 bases at V and 8 bases at J, leaving 7 bases unmatched. The DNA for the CDR3 is TGTGCCAGTAGTCAGGACAGGGACGGAGAAAAACTGTTTTTT. It translates to CASSQDRDGEKLFF. Complete variable domain (other parts from reference TRBV19 and TRBJ1-4): DGGITQSPKYLFRKEGQNVTLSCEQNLNHDAMYWYRQDPGQGLRLIYYSQIVNDFQKGDIAEGYSVSREKKESFPLTVTSAQKNPTAFYLCASSQDRDGEKLFFGSGTQLSVL.

There are a few counts of this clone. The gene calls are TRBV7-2 and TRBJ2-2; D unclear. V lost 4 bases and J 3 bases, leaving 6 bases between the germline ends. CDR1 and CDR2 from the germline V gene are SGHTA and FQGNSA. The length of the CDR3 is 13 residues. DNA of the CDR3: TGTGCCAGCAGCTCTCAGGACACCGGGGAGCTGTTTTTT. Protein sequence: CASSSQDTGELFF.

This clone came up once. J is TRBJ1-3 and V is TRBV6-5; D is uncertain. The CDR3 is 14 amino acids. Trimming left V 6 bases short and J 0 bases short, with 9 bases between. CDR1 MNHEY and CDR2 SVGAGI come from the germline V gene. CDR3 residues: CASSRKSSGNTIYF. DNA for the CDR3: TGTGCCAGCAGCCGCAAGAGCTCTGGAAACACCATATATTTT.

V usage is TRBV7-9 and J usage is TRBJ1-1; TRBD1 is a possible D gene (5 bases). Trimming shortened V by 2 bases and J by 5 bases, and 12 bases separated the two germline ends. Germline loops: CDR1 SEHNR, CDR2 FQNEAQ (reference sequence). This CDR3 spans 14 amino acids. In DNA, the CDR3 is TGTGCCAGCAGCTTACACCTCGGGGGGACTGAAGCTTTCTTT. It encodes CASSLHLGGTEAFF.

The V call is TRBV9, the J call TRBJ1-2; 7 nucleotides line up with TRBD1. The germline CDR1 and CDR2 sequences are SGDLS and YYNGEE. V gave up 3 bases and J gave up 4 bases; unmatched junction bases: 9. This CDR3 region has 15 residues. The CDR3 spells CASSASTGTLYGYTF. DNA of the CDR3: TGTGCCAGCAGCGCATCGACAGGGACTCTCTATGGCTACACCTTC.

CDR3 loop: CAWSRGEANEKLFF. CDR3 DNA: TGTGCCTGGAGTCGCGGGGAGGCTAATGAAAAACTGTTTTTT. This chain connects TRBV30 to TRBJ1-4; D ambiguous. This CDR3 comprises 14 residues. CDR1 and CDR2 from the germline V gene are GTSNPN and SVGIG (reference sequence). Trimming cost V 2 bases and J 3 bases, with 10 bases left between them.

The rearrangement links TRBV10-3 to TRBJ2-1; no reliable D call. CDR3 length: 12 residues. Trimming removed 5 bases at V and 6 bases at J, with 8 bases between. Germline V lookup: CDR1 ENHRY, CDR2 SYGVKD. The CDR3 coding sequence is TGTGCCATCAGTCCCGGCGGCAATGAGCAGTTCTTC. Translated: CAISPGGNEQFF.

This chain joins TRBV6-2 or TRBV6-3 and TRBJ1-6; D may be TRBD1 (5 bases). Trimming stripped 6 bases from V and 5 bases from J, with 14 bases between. This CDR3 is 15 amino acids long. Germline loops: CDR1 MNHEY, CDR2 SVGEGT. The CDR3 reads CASSRRQPDNSPLHF. The CDR3 bases are TGTGCCAGCAGCCGACGACAGCCGGATAATTCACCCCTCCACTTT.